Each of the 19 T cell receptor beta chains below was sequenced from the same sample in a study of blood T cell repertoires in COVID-19 (dated by TCRdb to the early 2020s). The library was made by the immunoSEQ multiplex PCR assay. TCRdb re-hosts the immuneACCESS table, in-frame sequences only. Its copies lack some clones; in the studies checked, an unresolved V gene accounts for under half of them, and the cause for the rest is not known. This sample comprises 90,000 to 120,000 clones, over 60% of them detected only once. Of the sample, over 4% falls within the top ten clones. Input material: peripheral blood. All receptors derive from an older man with acute or convalescent COVID-19.

The chain is built from TRBV7-2 and TRBJ1-3; TRBD1 is a possible D gene (6 bases). V was pared by 2 bases and J by 3 bases, with 14 bases between. The germline CDR1 and CDR2 sequences are SGHTA and FQGNSA. The CDR3 runs to 16 residues. CDR3 nucleotide sequence: TGTGCCAGCAGCTTACCATTGGACAGTCATGGAAACACCATATATTTT. Protein product: CASSLPLDSHGNTIYF. The full variable domain, completed using reference TRBV7-2 and TRBJ1-3, is GAGVSQSPSNKVTEKGKDVELRCDPISGHTALYWYRQSLGQGLEFLIYFQGNSAPDKSGLPSDRFSAERTGGSVSTLTIQRTQQEDSAVYLCASSLPLDSHGNTIYFGEGSWLTVV.

This rearrangement joins TRBV19 to TRBJ1-1; D remains unclear. The CDR3 totals 15 residues. Trimming removed 3 bases at V and 4 bases at J, with 15 bases between. Germline assignment: CDR1 LNHDA and CDR2 SQIVND (reference sequence). In DNA, the CDR3 is TGTGCCAGTAGTATGGGAGGTGGAGGCGGCACTGAAGCTTTCTTT. This sequence encodes CASSMGGGGGTEAFF. The complete variable domain, with remaining parts taken from reference TRBV19 and TRBJ1-1, reads DGGITQSPKYLFRKEGQNVTLSCEQNLNHDAMYWYRQDPGQGLRLIYYSQIVNDFQKGDIAEGYSVSREKKESFPLTVTSAQKNPTAFYLCASSMGGGGGTEAFFGQGTRLTVV.

The V and J genes are TRBV5-1 and TRBJ2-7; no reliable D call. The CDR3 spans 11 residues. The V end was cut by 4 bases, the J end by 3 bases, with 5 bases between. Germline CDR1 is SGHRS and CDR2 is YFSETQ. As DNA, the CDR3 is TGCGCCAGCAGCCTAGACTACGAGCAGTACTTC. It yields the protein CASSLDYEQYF. The full variable domain, its missing parts supplied by reference TRBV5-1 and TRBJ2-7, is KAGVTQTPRYLIKTRGQQVTLSCSPISGHRSVSWYQQTPGQGLQFLFEYFSETQRNKGNFPGRFSGRQFSNSRSEMNVSTLELGDSALYLCASSLDYEQYFGPGTRLTVT.

The gene calls are TRBV5-4 and TRBJ1-2, with D maybe TRBD1 (5 bases). The V end was cut by 2 bases, the J end by 6 bases, with 8 bases between. This CDR3 contains 12 residues. The V gene's germline CDR1 is SGHNT and CDR2 YYREEE (reference sequence). CDR3 sequence (DNA): TGTGCCAGCAGCTTAAACAGGAATGGCTACACCTTC. The encoded protein is CASSLNRNGYTF.

The chain carries TRBV4-3 and TRBJ1-2; possible D gene TRBD1, 6 bases. Germline-derived CDR1 and CDR2 are LGHNA and YSLEER. The CDR3 contains 14 residues. Trimming cost V 5 bases and J 0 bases, with 10 bases left between them. CDR3 in amino acids: CASSADRSNYGYTF. The CDR3 coding sequence is TGCGCCAGCAGCGCCGACAGGTCTAACTATGGCTACACCTTC.

V and J are TRBV7-2 and TRBJ1-1; 9 positions match TRBD1. The trim removed 5 bases at V and 5 bases at J, leaving 12 bases unmatched. This CDR3 is built from 16 residues. Per the germline V gene, CDR1 is SGHTA and CDR2 is FQGNSA. The CDR3 loop is CASSLLPGTGMTEAFF. As DNA, the CDR3 is TGTGCCAGCAGCCTACTACCGGGGACAGGGATGACTGAAGCTTTCTTT.

In this sample, this clone turned up a few times. CDR3 in DNA: TGTGCCAGCAGCTCGCAGGGGGCAGAGACCGGGGAGCTGTTTTTT. It translates to CASSSQGAETGELFF. The V gene is TRBV7-2, the J gene TRBJ2-2, with 8 positions matching TRBD1. The CDR3 spans 15 residues. CDR1 is SGHTA and CDR2 is FQGNSA in the germline V gene. V lost 4 bases, J lost 5 bases, and 6 bases stayed unmatched.

Regarding this clone: Other nucleotide sequences from this sample produce the same CDR3. V and J are TRBV11-2 and TRBJ2-1; 9 bases are shared with TRBD1. J gave up 7 bases and V 4 bases, and 5 bases lay outside the gene matches. CDR3 length: 14 amino acids. CDR1 and CDR2 from the germline V gene are SGHAT and FQNNGV. The DNA for the CDR3 is TGTGCCAGCAGCTCCACCGGGACAGGGAATGAGCAGTTCTTC. Residues: CASSSTGTGNEQFF.

This clone was observed once. The CDR3 spells CASSLQAQETQYF. DNA of the CDR3: TGTGCCAGCAGCCTTCAAGCCCAAGAGACCCAGTACTTC. The chain employs TRBV3-1 (or the pseudogene TRBV3-2) and TRBJ2-5; no definite D call. There are 13 residues in the CDR3. Germline loops: CDR1 LGHDT, CDR2 YNNKEL (reference sequence). V shed 4 bases and J shed 1 base, with 7 bases lying between them.

The rearrangement links TRBV11-2 to TRBJ1-3; D not certain. The CDR3 runs 15 residues. CDR1 and CDR2 (germline): SGHAT, FQNNGV. The V end lost 0 bases, the J end lost 4 bases, and 10 bases lay between the germline ends. The CDR3 region is CASSLDGSEGNTIYF. The DNA for the CDR3 is TGTGCCAGCAGCTTAGACGGGTCCGAAGGAAACACCATATATTTT.

The chain combines TRBV19 with TRBJ1-1; TRBD1 might be the D (6 bases). This CDR3 spans 14 amino acids. Germline V gene sequence: CDR1 LNHDA, CDR2 SQIVND (reference sequence). V lost 3 bases and J 6 bases, leaving 14 bases between the germline ends. The CDR3, as DNA: TGTGCCAGTAGTATCCTCCACAGGGACGCTGAAGCTTTCTTT. Amino acid sequence: CASSILHRDAEAFF.

The chain employs TRBV6-2 or TRBV6-3 and TRBJ2-7, with D perhaps TRBD2 (5 bases). Between the trimmed V and J ends, which lost 5 bases and 5 bases, there was a span of 10 bases. The CDR3 sequence is 12 residues long. Looked up from germline, CDR1 is MNHEY and CDR2 is SVGEGT. The CDR3: CASSRGVNEQYF. CDR3 nucleotide sequence: TGTGCCAGCAGTCGGGGTGTCAACGAGCAGTACTTC.

As concerns this clone: Germline is not matched at one junction end, which may reflect a read error. J is TRBJ2-7 and V is TRBV7-9; 7 bases are a match to TRBD1. CDR1 is SEHNR and CDR2 is FQNEAQ in the germline V gene (reference sequence). The CDR3 length is 17 residues. The CDR3 loop reads CASSLVGRQGPSDEQYF. In DNA, the CDR3 is TGTGCCAGCAGCTTAGTAGGCAGACAGGGACCCTCCGACGAGCAGTACTTC.

This clone is a singleton in its sample. The chain joins TRBV28 to TRBJ1-5; perhaps TRBD1 as D (6 bases). The V end lost 3 bases, the J end lost 0 bases, and 9 bases lay between the germline ends. Germline V gene sequence: CDR1 MDHEN, CDR2 SYDVKM. This CDR3 is 15 amino acids long. The CDR3 coding sequence is TGTGCCAGCAGTTTCCGACAGGCTAGCAATCAGCCCCAGCATTTT. Translating gives CASSFRQASNQPQHF.

This chain links TRBV6-5 with TRBJ2-6; tentatively, D is TRBD1 (6 bases). Germline-derived CDR1 and CDR2 are MNHEY and SVGAGI. Trimming took off 5 bases at V and 12 bases at J, with 14 bases between the two ends. The CDR3 covers 13 residues. CDR3 sequence reads: CASSQDSQPVLTF. CDR3 DNA: TGTGCCAGCAGTCAGGACAGCCAACCCGTCCTGACTTTC.

The chain uses TRBV6-5 and TRBJ1-6, with 10 positions matching TRBD1. Losses at the gene ends were 5 bases for V and 15 bases for J; bases not matched to a gene: 10. The CDR3 runs 14 residues. CDR1 MNHEY and CDR2 SVGAGI come from the germline V gene. The chain's CDR3 is CASSPLGTGEVLHF. The CDR3 bases are TGTGCCAGCAGTCCCCTCGGGACAGGGGAGGTCCTCCACTTT.

In its sample, this clone was seen a few times. V gene TRBV2 combines with J gene TRBJ2-1; tentative D call: TRBD2 (6 bases). Germline CDR1 and CDR2: SNHLY and FYNNEI. V lost 6 bases and J 6 bases, leaving 9 bases between the germline ends. The CDR3 totals 12 residues. The CDR3 DNA follows: TGTGCCAGCAGGGGGACTGTCAATGAGCAGTTCTTC. Protein sequence: CASRGTVNEQFF.

The count of this clone is one. The CDR3 is CASSHPGQETQYF. CDR3 nucleotides: TGTGCCAGTAGTCACCCTGGACAGGAGACCCAGTACTTC. V and J are TRBV19 and TRBJ2-5; D might be TRBD1 (6 bases). Germline values: CDR1 LNHDA, CDR2 SQIVND (reference sequence). The CDR3 covers 13 residues. The V gene lost 5 bases and the J gene lost 5 bases, with 12 bases spanning the gap.

The V and J genes are TRBV6-6 and TRBJ1-5; D is undetermined. Per germline, CDR1 MNHNY and CDR2 SVGAGI (reference sequence). The CDR3 covers 13 residues. V lost 5 bases and J 0 bases, leaving 5 bases between the germline ends. In DNA form, the CDR3 reads TGTGCCAGCAGTCCAAATAGCAATCAGCCCCAGCATTTT. Its translation is CASSPNSNQPQHF.